This TCR beta chain was sequenced in a study of vaccination and CD4 T cells after COVID-19. CDR1 and CDR2 (germline): DFQATT, SNEGSKA (reference sequence). This CDR3 spans 12 amino acids. The V and J ends lost 3 bases and 7 bases, in that order; junction bases with no gene match: 3. In this sample, this clonotype turned up a few times. Its antigen is currently unknown. The Oncomine TCR Beta short-read assay was what sequenced the DNA obtained from cultured CD4+ T cells. TCRdb called the PCR reads again in MiXCR, with one record for every CDR3 protein. The data show 15,000 or so distinct CDR3 sequences, with under 60% seen just once and roughly 18% held by the top ten. As for time point: late sampling 161 to 241 days after vaccination in three convalescent patients. Specified treatment: roughly 11-day PBMC culture with coronavirus spike peptide pools or control peptides (ViraFEST assay).

Sequenced here: CD4+ T cells from blood, cultured in vitro, sampled about 7 months after SARS-CoV-2 vaccination. This receptor was taken from a human donor who had recovered from COVID-19. This chain joins TRBV20-1 and TRBJ2-1; 7 bases fit TRBD2. The CDR3 region has the DNA TGCAGTGCTAGGCGGGGGTGGAATGAGCAGTTCTTC. This codes for CSARRGWNEQFF.